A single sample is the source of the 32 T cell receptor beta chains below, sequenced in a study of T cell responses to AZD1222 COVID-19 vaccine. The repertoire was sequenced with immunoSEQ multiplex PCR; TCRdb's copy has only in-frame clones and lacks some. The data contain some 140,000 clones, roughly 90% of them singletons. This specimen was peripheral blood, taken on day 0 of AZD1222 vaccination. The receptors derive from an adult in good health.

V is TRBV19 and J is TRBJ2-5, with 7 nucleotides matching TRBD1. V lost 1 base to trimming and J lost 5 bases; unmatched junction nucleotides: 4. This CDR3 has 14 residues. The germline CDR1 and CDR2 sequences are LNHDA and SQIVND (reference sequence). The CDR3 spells CASSIASRGETQYF. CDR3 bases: TGTGCCAGTAGTATAGCGAGCAGGGGGGAGACCCAGTACTTC.

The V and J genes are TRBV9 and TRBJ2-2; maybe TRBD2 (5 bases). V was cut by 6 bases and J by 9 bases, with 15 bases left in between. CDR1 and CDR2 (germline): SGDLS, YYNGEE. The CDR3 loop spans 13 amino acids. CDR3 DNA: TGTGCCAGCACCGCGGGCACAAATAGGGAGCTGTTTTTT. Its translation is CASTAGTNRELFF. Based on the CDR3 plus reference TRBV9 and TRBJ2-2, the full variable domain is DSGVTQTPKHLITATGQRVTLRCSPRSGDLSVYWYQQSLDQGLQFLIQYYNGEERAKGNILERFSAQQFPDLHSELNLSSLELGDSALYFCASTAGTNRELFFGEGSRLTVL.

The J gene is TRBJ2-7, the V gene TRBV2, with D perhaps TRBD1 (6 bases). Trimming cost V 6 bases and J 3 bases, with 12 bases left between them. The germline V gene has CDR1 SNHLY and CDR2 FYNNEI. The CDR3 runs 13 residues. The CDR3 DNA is TGTGCCAGCAGGACCGGACAGTTCTACGAGCAGTACTTC. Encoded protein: CASRTGQFYEQYF.

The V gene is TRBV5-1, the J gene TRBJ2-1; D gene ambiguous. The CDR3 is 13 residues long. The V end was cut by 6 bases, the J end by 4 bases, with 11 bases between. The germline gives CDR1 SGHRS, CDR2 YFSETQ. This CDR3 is CASTVDIYNEQFF. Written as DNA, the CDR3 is TGCGCCAGCACCGTCGACATATACAATGAGCAGTTCTTC.

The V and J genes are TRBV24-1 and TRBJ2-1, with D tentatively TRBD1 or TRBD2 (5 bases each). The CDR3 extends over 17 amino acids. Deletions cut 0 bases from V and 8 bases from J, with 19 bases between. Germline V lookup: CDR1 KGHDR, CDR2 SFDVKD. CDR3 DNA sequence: TGTGCCACCAGTGATTTGCGGTTTGGGGGAGTTGGCGATGAGCAGTTCTTC. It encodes CATSDLRFGGVGDEQFF.

CDR3 sequence (DNA): TGCGCCAGCAGCCAAGAAAAAAGGACAGGGGGCTTTATTGAGCAGTTCTTC. Its protein is CASSQEKRTGGFIEQFF. V usage is TRBV4-1 and J usage is TRBJ2-1; 11 bases match TRBD1. Losses at the gene ends were 0 bases for V and 9 bases for J; bases not matched to a gene: 10. This CDR3 is 17 amino acids long. Germline V gene sequence: CDR1 MGHRA, CDR2 YSYEKL.

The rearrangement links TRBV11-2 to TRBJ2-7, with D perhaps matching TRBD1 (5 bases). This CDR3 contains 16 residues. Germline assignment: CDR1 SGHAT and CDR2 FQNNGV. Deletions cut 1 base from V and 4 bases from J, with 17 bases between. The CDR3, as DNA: TGTGCCAGCAGCTTAGGGACACCCCGAATCCAATACGAGCAGTACTTC. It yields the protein CASSLGTPRIQYEQYF.

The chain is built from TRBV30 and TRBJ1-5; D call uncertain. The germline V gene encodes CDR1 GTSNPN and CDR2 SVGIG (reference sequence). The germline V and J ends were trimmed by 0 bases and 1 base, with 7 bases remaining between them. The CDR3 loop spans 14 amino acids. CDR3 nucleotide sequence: TGTGCCTGGAGTGTCCAGGAAAGCAATCAGCCCCAGCATTTT. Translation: CAWSVQESNQPQHF.

The CDR3: CATSRDPTADQPQHF. CDR3 DNA: TGTGCCACCAGCAGAGATCCAACAGCTGATCAGCCCCAGCATTTT. The chain combines TRBV15 with TRBJ1-5; D not certain. V was clipped by 0 bases and J by 5 bases, with 11 bases between them. Germline V gene sequence: CDR1 LNHNV, CDR2 YYDKDF (reference sequence). This CDR3 is built from 15 residues.

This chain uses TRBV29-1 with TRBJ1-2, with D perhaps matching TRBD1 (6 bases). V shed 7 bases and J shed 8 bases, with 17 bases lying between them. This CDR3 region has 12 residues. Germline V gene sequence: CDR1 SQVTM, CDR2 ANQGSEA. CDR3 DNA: TGCAGCGGGTACACAGACAGGTTCGGCTACACCTTC. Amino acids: CSGYTDRFGYTF.

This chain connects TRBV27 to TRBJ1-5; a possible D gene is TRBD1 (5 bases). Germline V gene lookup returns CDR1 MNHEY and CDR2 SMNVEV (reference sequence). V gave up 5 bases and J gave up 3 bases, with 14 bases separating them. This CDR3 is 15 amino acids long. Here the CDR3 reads CASSRGRQDNQPQHF. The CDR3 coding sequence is TGTGCCAGCAGTAGGGGCAGGCAGGACAATCAGCCCCAGCATTTT.

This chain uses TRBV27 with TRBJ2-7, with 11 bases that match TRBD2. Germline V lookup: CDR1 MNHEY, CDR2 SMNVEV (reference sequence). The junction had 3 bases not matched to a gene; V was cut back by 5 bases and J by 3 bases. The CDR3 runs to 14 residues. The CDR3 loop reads CASSQGTSGYEQYF. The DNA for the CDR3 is TGTGCCAGCAGTCAAGGGACTAGCGGCTACGAGCAGTACTTC.

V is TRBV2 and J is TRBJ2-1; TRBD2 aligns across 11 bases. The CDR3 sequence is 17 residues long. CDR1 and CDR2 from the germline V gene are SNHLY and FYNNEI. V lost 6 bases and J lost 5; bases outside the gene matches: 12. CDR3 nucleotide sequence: TGTGCCAGCAGAGCGACTAGCGGGACATTAGTGAACAATGAGCAGTTCTTC. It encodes CASRATSGTLVNNEQFF.

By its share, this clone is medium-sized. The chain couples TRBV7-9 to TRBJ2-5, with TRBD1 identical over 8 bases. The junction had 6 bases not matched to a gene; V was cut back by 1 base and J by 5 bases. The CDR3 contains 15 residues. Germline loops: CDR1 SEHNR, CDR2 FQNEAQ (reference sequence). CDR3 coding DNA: TGTGCCAGCAGCTTAGAGACAGGGGTTGGCGAGACCCAGTACTTC. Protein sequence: CASSLETGVGETQYF.

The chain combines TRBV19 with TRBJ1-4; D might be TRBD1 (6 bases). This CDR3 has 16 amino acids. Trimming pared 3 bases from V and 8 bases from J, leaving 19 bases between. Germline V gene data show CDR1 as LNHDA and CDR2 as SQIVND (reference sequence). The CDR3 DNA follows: TGTGCCAGTAGTATTTGGGGGACCGGGACACAAGAAAAACTGTTTTTT. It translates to CASSIWGTGTQEKLFF.

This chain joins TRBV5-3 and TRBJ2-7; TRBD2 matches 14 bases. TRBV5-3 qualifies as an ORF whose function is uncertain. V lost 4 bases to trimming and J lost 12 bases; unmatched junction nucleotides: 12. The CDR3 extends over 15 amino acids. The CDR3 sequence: CARSRLGTSGSLRYF. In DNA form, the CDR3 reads TGTGCCAGAAGCCGCCTCGGGACTAGCGGGAGTCTTCGGTACTTC.

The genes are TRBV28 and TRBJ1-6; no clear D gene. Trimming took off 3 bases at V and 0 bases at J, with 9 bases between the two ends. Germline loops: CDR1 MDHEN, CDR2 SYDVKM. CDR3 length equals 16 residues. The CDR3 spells CASSFLDYSYNSPLHF. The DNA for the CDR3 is TGTGCCAGCAGTTTTCTAGACTACTCCTATAATTCACCCCTCCACTTT. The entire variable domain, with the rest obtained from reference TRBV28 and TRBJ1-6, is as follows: DVKVTQSSRYLVKRTGEKVFLECVQDMDHENMFWYRQDPGLGLRLIYFSYDVKMKEKGDIPEGYSVSREKKERFSLILESASTNQTSMYLCASSFLDYSYNSPLHFGNGTRLTVT.

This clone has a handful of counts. The DNA for the CDR3 is TGTGCCATCAGTGAGTCGAGGGGACCTGGAAACACCATATATTTT. Encoded protein: CAISESRGPGNTIYF. J is TRBJ1-3 and V is TRBV10-3; tentative D call: TRBD1 (5 bases). CDR1 is ENHRY and CDR2 is SYGVKD in the germline V gene. The V gene lost 0 bases and the J gene lost 2 bases, with 8 bases spanning the gap. The CDR3 covers 15 residues.

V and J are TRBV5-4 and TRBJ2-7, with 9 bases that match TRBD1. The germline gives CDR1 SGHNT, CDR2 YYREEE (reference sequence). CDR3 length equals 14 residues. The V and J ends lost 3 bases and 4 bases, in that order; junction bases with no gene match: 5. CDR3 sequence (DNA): TGTGCCAGCAGCTACCGGGACAGGGTTTACGAGCAGTACTTC. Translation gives CASSYRDRVYEQYF.

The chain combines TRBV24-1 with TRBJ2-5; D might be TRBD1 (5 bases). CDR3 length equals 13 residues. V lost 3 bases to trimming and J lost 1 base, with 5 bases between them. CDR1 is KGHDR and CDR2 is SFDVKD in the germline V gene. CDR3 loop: CATSDDSQETQYF. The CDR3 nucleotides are TGTGCCACCAGTGATGACAGCCAAGAGACCCAGTACTTC.

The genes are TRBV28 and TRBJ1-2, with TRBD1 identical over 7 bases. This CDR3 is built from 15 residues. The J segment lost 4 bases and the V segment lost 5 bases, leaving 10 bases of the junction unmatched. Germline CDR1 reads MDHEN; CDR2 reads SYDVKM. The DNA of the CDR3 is TGTGCCAGCAGTGGGGACTGGACAGGATTCTATGGCTACACCTTC. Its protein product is CASSGDWTGFYGYTF.

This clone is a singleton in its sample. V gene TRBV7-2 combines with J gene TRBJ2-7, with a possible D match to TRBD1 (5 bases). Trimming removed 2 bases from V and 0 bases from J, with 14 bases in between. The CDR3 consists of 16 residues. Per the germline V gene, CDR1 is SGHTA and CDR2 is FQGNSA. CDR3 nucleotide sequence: TGTGCCAGCAGCTTAAAGTTAGGGGCTCCCTCCTACGAGCAGTACTTC. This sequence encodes CASSLKLGAPSYEQYF.

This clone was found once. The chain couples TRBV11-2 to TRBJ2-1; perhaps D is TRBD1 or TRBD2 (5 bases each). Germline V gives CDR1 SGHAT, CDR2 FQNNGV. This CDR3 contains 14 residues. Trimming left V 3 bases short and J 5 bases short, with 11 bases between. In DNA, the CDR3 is TGTGCCAGCAGCTTCTCCGGGGCGGACAATGAGCAGTTCTTC. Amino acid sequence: CASSFSGADNEQFF.

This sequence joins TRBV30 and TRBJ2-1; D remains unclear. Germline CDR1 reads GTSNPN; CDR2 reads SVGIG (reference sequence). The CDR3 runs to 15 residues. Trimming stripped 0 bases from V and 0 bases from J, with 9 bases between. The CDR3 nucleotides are TGTGCCTGGAGTGTAGCGAGAAGCTCCTACAATGAGCAGTTCTTC. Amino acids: CAWSVARSSYNEQFF.

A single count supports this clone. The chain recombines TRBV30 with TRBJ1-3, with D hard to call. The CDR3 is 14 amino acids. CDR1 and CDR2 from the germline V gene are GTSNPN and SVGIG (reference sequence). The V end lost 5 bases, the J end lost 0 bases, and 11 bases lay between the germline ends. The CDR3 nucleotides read TGTGCCTGGGACGGGTCGATCTCTGGAAACACCATATATTTT. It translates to CAWDGSISGNTIYF.

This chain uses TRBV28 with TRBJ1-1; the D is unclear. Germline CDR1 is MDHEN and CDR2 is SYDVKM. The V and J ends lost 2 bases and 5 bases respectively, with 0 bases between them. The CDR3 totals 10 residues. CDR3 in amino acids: CASSLTEAFF. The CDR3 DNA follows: TGTGCCAGCAGTTTAACTGAAGCTTTCTTT.

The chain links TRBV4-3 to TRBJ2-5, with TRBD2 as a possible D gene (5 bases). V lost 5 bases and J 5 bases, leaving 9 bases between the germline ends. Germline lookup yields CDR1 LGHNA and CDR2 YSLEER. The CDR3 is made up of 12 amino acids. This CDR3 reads CASSIGEETQYF. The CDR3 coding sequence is TGCGCCAGCAGCATCGGGGAGGAGACCCAGTACTTC.

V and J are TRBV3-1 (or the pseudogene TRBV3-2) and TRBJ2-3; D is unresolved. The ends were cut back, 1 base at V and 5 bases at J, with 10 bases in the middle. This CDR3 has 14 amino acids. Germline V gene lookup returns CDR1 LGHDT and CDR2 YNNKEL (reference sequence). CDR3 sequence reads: CASSQGGARDTQYF. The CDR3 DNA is TGTGCCAGCAGCCAAGGAGGAGCGAGAGATACGCAGTATTTT.

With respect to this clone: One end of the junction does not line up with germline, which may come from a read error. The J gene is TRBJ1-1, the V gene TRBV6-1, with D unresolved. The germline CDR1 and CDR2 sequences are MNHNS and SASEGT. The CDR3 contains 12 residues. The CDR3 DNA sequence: TGTGCCAGCAGTCAAGCCGGGTCTGAAGCTTTCTTT. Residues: CASSQAGSEAFF.

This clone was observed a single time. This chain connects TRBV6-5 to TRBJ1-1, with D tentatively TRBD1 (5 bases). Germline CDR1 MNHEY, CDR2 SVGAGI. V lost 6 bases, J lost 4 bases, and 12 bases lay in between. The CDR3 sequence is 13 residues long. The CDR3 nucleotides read TGTGCCAGCAGCCCCCGGACAATCACTGAAGCTTTCTTT. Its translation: CASSPRTITEAFF.

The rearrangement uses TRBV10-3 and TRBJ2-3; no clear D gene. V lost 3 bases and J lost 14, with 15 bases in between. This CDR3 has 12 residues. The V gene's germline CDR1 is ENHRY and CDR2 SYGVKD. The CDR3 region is CAISDQGFRWYF. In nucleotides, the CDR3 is TGTGCCATCAGTGACCAAGGGTTTCGGTGGTATTTT.

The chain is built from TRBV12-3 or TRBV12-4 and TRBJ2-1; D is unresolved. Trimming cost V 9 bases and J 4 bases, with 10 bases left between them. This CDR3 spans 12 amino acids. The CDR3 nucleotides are TGTGCCAGTAGAGACTCATACAATGAGCAGTTCTTC. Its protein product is CASRDSYNEQFF.